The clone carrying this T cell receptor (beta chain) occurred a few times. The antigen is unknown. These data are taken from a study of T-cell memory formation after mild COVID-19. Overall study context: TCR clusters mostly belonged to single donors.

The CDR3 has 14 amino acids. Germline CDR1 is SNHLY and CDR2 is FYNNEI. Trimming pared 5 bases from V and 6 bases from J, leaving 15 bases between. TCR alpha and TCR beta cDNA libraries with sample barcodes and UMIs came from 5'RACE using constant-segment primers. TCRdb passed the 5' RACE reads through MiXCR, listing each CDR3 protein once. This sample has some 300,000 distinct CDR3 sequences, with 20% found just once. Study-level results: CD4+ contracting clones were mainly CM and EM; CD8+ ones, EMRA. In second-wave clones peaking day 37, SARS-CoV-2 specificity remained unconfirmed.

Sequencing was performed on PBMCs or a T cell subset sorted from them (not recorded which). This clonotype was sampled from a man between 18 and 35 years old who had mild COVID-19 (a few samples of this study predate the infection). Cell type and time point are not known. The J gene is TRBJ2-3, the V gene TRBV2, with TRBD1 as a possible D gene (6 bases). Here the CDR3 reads CASSPGQAFDTQYF. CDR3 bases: TGTGCCAGCAGTCCGGGACAAGCGTTCGATACGCAGTATTTT.